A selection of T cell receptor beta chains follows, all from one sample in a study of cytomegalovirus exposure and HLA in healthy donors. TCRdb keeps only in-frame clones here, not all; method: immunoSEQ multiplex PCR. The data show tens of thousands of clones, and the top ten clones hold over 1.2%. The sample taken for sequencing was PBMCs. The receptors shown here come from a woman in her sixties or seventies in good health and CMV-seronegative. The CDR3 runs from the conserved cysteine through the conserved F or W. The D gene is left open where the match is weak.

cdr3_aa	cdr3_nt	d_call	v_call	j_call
CSVVGGLTDTQYF	TGCAGCGTTGTTGGGGGGTTGACAGATACGCAGTATTTT	NA	TRBV29-1	TRBJ2-3
CASSLYVGGPVDTQYF	TGTGCCAGCAGCTTGTACGTGGGAGGGCCAGTAGATACGCAGTATTTT	TRBD2	TRBV5-8	TRBJ2-3
CASSLGKSWDSYYEQYF	TGTGCCAGCAGCTTAGGGAAGTCGTGGGACAGCTACTACGAGCAGTACTTC	TRBD1	TRBV11-2	TRBJ2-7
CASSVAPGLPYEQYF	TGTGCCAGCAGCGTAGCTCCCGGGTTGCCCTACGAGCAGTACTTC	NA	TRBV9	TRBJ2-7
CASSGGGVYGYTF	TGCGCCAGTTCAGGGGGCGGTGTCTATGGCTACACCTTC	TRBD1	TRBV10-2	TRBJ1-2
CASSITLAGVYEQYF	TGTGCCAGTAGTATTACCCTAGCGGGAGTTTACGAGCAGTACTTC	TRBD2	TRBV19	TRBJ2-7
CASSRDRTPNYGYTF	TGTGCCAGCAGCCGGGACAGGACCCCTAACTATGGCTACACCTTC	TRBD1	TRBV6-1	TRBJ1-2
CASSLAASGTYNEQFF	TGCGCCAGCAGCTTGGCGGCTAGCGGGACCTACAATGAGCAGTTCTTC	TRBD2	TRBV5-1	TRBJ2-1
CASSTGQTGNYGYTF	TGTGCCAGCAGTACTGGCCAGACCGGGAACTATGGCTACACCTTC	NA	TRBV28	TRBJ1-2
CASTQGERRNEQFF	TGTGCCAGCACCCAGGGTGAGCGAAGGAATGAGCAGTTCTTC	NA	TRBV6-1	TRBJ2-1
CASSRQGVYEQYF	TGTGCCAGCAGCCGACAGGGGGTCTACGAGCAGTACTTC	TRBD1	TRBV7-9	TRBJ2-7
CASSQGLAGDSTDTQYF	TGTGCCAGCAGCCAAGGACTAGCGGGAGACTCCACAGATACGCAGTATTTT	TRBD2	TRBV4-2	TRBJ2-3
CASTRGMSEKLFF	TGTGCCAGCACTAGGGGGATGAGTGAAAAACTGTTTTTT	NA	TRBV2	TRBJ1-4
CASSVEGFTDTQYF	TGTGCCAGCAGCGTAGAGGGGTTCACGGATACGCAGTATTTT	NA	TRBV9	TRBJ2-3
CASSLGPAGTQYF	TGTGCCAGCAGTTTAGGACCTGCGGGGACCCAGTACTTC	NA	TRBV28	TRBJ2-5
CASSSGTVNEKLFF	TGTGCCAGCAGCTCCGGGACAGTTAATGAAAAACTGTTTTTT	TRBD1	TRBV6-5	TRBJ1-4
CSVEVRPGYEQYF	TGCAGCGTTGAGGTTAGGCCGGGCTACGAGCAGTACTTC	NA	TRBV29-1	TRBJ2-7
CASIPIPDTSNTEAFF	TGTGCCAGCATCCCAATCCCGGACACCTCGAACACTGAAGCTTTCTTT	NA	TRBV28	TRBJ1-1
CASSYLQHPYEQYF	TGTGCCAGCAGTTATTTACAGCACCCCTACGAGCAGTACTTC	NA	TRBV6-5	TRBJ2-7
CASRLGQQETQYF	TGTGCCAGCAGGCTGGGCCAGCAAGAGACCCAGTACTTC	NA	TRBV6-1	TRBJ2-5
CASCQVLADEQYF	TGTGCCAGCTGCCAAGTCTTAGCAGACGAGCAGTACTTC	NA	TRBV2	TRBJ2-7
CASSSGVANTGELFF	TGTGCCAGCAGCTCCGGGGTCGCGAACACCGGGGAGCTGTTTTTT	NA	TRBV27	TRBJ2-2
CASSPTLAGAYNEQFF	TGTGCCAGCAGCCCTACACTAGCGGGAGCTTACAATGAGCAGTTCTTC	TRBD2	TRBV11-2	TRBJ2-1
CASSQGQDLFYGYTF	TGTGCCAGCAGCCAAGGACAGGATCTTTTCTATGGCTACACCTTC	NA	TRBV4-2	TRBJ1-2
CASSQPDTYEQYF	TGCGCCAGCAGCCAACCGGACACCTACGAGCAGTACTTC	NA	TRBV4-1	TRBJ2-7
CASSPGTQETQYF	TGTGCCAGTAGTCCCGGGACACAAGAGACCCAGTACTTC	NA	TRBV19	TRBJ2-5
CASSAGTALNTEAFF	TGTGCCAGCAGTGCTGGGACAGCTTTGAACACTGAAGCTTTCTTT	TRBD1	TRBV6-1	TRBJ1-1
CSGGGEKNIQYF	TGCAGCGGGGGAGGGGAAAAAAACATTCAGTACTTC	TRBD2	TRBV29-1	TRBJ2-4
CATSRVLWGGQPQHF	TGTGCCACCAGCAGAGTTTTGTGGGGGGGCCAGCCCCAGCATTTT	NA	TRBV15	TRBJ1-5
CASSLRGSSGRARDTQYF	TGTGCCAGCAGCTTACGGGGCTCTAGCGGGAGGGCCAGGGATACGCAGTATTTT	TRBD2	TRBV7-3	TRBJ2-3
CASKSGQHTGELFF	TGTGCCAGCAAGTCGGGACAGCACACCGGGGAGCTGTTTTTT	TRBD1	TRBV4-2	TRBJ2-2
CASSTGTVPSSEAFF	TGTGCCAGTAGTACGGGGACAGTTCCATCGAGTGAAGCTTTCTTT	TRBD1	TRBV19	TRBJ1-1
CASTAGYSYEQYF	TGTGCCAGCACTGCAGGGTATTCTTACGAGCAGTACTTC	NA	TRBV2	TRBJ2-7
CASSPREEELFF	TGTGCCAGCTCACCACGGGAGGAAGAACTGTTTTTT	NA	TRBV18	TRBJ1-4
CASSRQGGNEQYF	TGCGCCAGCAGCCGACAGGGGGGGAACGAGCAGTACTTC	TRBD1	TRBV4-1	TRBJ2-7
CASSLNRNTGELFF	TGTGCCAGCAGCTTAAACAGAAACACCGGGGAGCTGTTTTTT	NA	TRBV7-2	TRBJ2-2
CASSDPGQGANQPQHF	TGTGCCAGCAGTGACCCCGGACAGGGCGCCAATCAGCCCCAGCATTTT	TRBD1	TRBV25-1	TRBJ1-5
CASSSIQGANAKPQHF	TGTGCCAGCAGTTCCATTCAGGGGGCCAACGCGAAGCCCCAGCATTTT	TRBD1	TRBV28	TRBJ1-5
CASSLEGTSGSYEQYF	TGTGCCAGCAGCTTGGAGGGGACTAGCGGAAGTTACGAGCAGTACTTC	TRBD2	TRBV5-8	TRBJ2-7
CASSPSGRTNTGELFF	TGTGCCAGTAGTCCAAGCGGGAGGACAAACACCGGGGAGCTGTTTTTT	TRBD2	TRBV19	TRBJ2-2
CASSLAGANEQFF	TGCGCCAGCAGTTTAGCGGGGGCCAATGAGCAGTTCTTC	TRBD2	TRBV10-2	TRBJ2-1
CAWSFFGSNQPQHF	TGTGCCTGGTCTTTTTTTGGGAGTAATCAGCCCCAGCATTTT	NA	TRBV30	TRBJ1-5
CASSPMEGYEQYF	TGTGCCAGCAGCCCTATGGAGGGATACGAGCAGTACTTC	NA	TRBV7-9	TRBJ2-7
CASSLVPGLAGAEQFF	TGTGCCAGCAGCTTAGTTCCGGGACTAGCGGGAGCTGAGCAGTTCTTC	TRBD2	TRBV7-2	TRBJ2-1
CSAGGQGNEKLFF	TGCAGCGCCGGGGGACAGGGGAATGAAAAACTGTTTTTT	TRBD1	TRBV29-1	TRBJ1-4
CASTPTGTQGGNTEAFF	TGTGCCAGCACCCCGACCGGGACCCAGGGAGGGAACACTGAAGCTTTCTTT	NA	TRBV28	TRBJ1-1
CASRPRLAGGNEQFF	TGTGCCAGCAGACCCAGACTAGCGGGAGGGAATGAGCAGTTCTTC	TRBD2	TRBV27	TRBJ2-1
CASSSTSHQETQYF	TGTGCCAGCAGCTCGACTAGCCACCAAGAGACCCAGTACTTC	TRBD2	TRBV7-9	TRBJ2-5
CASSYGQLLNQPQHF	TGTGCCAGTAGTTATGGACAGTTACTCAATCAGCCCCAGCATTTT	NA	TRBV19	TRBJ1-5
CASTARDRGRNQPQHF	TGTGCCAGTACCGCCCGGGACAGGGGAAGAAATCAGCCCCAGCATTTT	TRBD1	TRBV19	TRBJ1-5
CASSPTFVRGYEQYF	TGTGCCAGCAGCCCCACATTCGTTAGGGGCTACGAGCAGTACTTC	NA	TRBV7-9	TRBJ2-7
CASSLFAGGAGYGYTF	TGTGCCAGCAGCTTGTTTGCAGGGGGCGCTGGCTATGGCTACACCTTC	TRBD1	TRBV7-2	TRBJ1-2
CASSPNRGSTDTQYF	TGTGCCAGCAGCCCTAACAGGGGTAGCACAGATACGCAGTATTTT	TRBD1	TRBV5-4	TRBJ2-3
CASSAGQQGGADTQYF	TGTGCCAGCAGCGCGGGACAGCAGGGAGGCGCAGATACGCAGTATTTT	NA	TRBV4-2	TRBJ2-3
CASTDDRGTNEKLFF	TGTGCCAGCACCGATGACAGGGGAACTAATGAAAAACTGTTTTTT	TRBD1	TRBV6-1	TRBJ1-4